The rows below give T cell receptor beta chains drawn from one sample of a study of CD8+ T cells in alopecia areata. Measured with immunoSEQ multiplex PCR; TCRdb has only the in-frame clones, and not every one. The sample has about 190,000 clones; about 60% are singletons. The material sequenced was CD4+ T cells sorted from blood, taken at week 4, from a patient treated with tofacitinib. These TCRs come from a human donor with alopecia areata. The CDR3 runs from the conserved cysteine through the conserved F or W. A D gene is named only where the DNA matches it firmly. Clone size appears in some rows only: once, few, many, or a class for an expanded clone.

V	length	size	J	D	CDR3	DNA
TRBV18	13	few	TRBJ2-5	-	CASSGGQQETQYF	TGTGCCAGCTCGGGGGGACAGCAAGAGACCCAGTACTTC
TRBV7-3	12	-	TRBJ2-1	TRBD1	CASSEQGNEQFF	TGTGCCAGCAGCGAACAGGGGAATGAGCAGTTCTTC
TRBV29-1	13	-	TRBJ2-7	-	CSVGVSSSYEQYF	TGCAGCGTTGGGGTCTCCAGCTCCTACGAGCAGTACTTC
TRBV30	14	-	TRBJ1-5	-	CAWNPGESNQPQHF	TGTGCCTGGAATCCAGGGGAGAGCAATCAGCCCCAGCATTTT
TRBV5-1	14	few	TRBJ2-2	-	CASSLSLGTGELFF	TGCGCCAGCAGCTTGTCACTGGGCACCGGGGAGCTGTTTTTT
TRBV7-2	15	-	TRBJ1-2	TRBD1	CASSSTGGRDYGYTF	TGTGCCAGCAGCTCCACAGGGGGCCGAGACTATGGCTACACCTTC
TRBV29-1	14	-	TRBJ2-3	-	CSVRGDLSTDTQYF	TGCAGCGTTAGGGGCGACCTTAGCACAGATACGCAGTATTTT
TRBV5-1	17	-	TRBJ2-5	-	CASSLAGTGTVQETQYF	TGCGCCAGCAGCTTGGCCGGGACGGGGACCGTCCAAGAGACCCAGTACTTC
TRBV25-1	15	-	TRBJ1-4	TRBD1	CASSDLTGALEKLFF	TGTGCCAGCAGTGACCTGACAGGGGCCCTTGAAAAACTGTTTTTT
TRBV2	11	-	TRBJ1-1	-	CASSFNNEAFF	TGTGCCAGCAGTTTCAACAATGAAGCTTTCTTT
TRBV4-1	14	-	TRBJ2-7	-	CASSQGTVIYEQYF	TGCGCCAGCAGCCAAGGGACAGTGATCTACGAGCAGTACTTC
TRBV27	13	-	TRBJ1-5	-	CASSLSRDQPQHF	TGTGCCAGCAGTTTATCGAGAGATCAGCCCCAGCATTTT
TRBV5-1	16	-	TRBJ2-5	-	CASSLAGLTAQETQYF	TGCGCCAGCAGCTTGGCGGGACTGACAGCACAAGAGACCCAGTACTTC
TRBV30	16	once	TRBJ2-1	-	CAWSGLGMSSYNEQFF	TGTGCCTGGAGTGGGTTAGGGATGAGCTCCTACAATGAGCAGTTCTTC
TRBV5-1	18	-	TRBJ2-4	TRBD1	CASSLSPGTGAVKNIQYF	TGCGCCAGCAGCTTGTCCCCGGGGACAGGGGCGGTCAAAAACATTCAGTACTTC
TRBV29-1	15	medium-sized	TRBJ2-1	TRBD2	CSVEESGRAYNEQFF	TGCAGCGTTGAAGAAAGCGGGAGGGCCTACAATGAGCAGTTCTTC
TRBV29-1	14	-	TRBJ2-2	-	CSVGERGNTGELFF	TGCAGCGTTGGAGAGCGTGGGAACACCGGGGAGCTGTTTTTT
TRBV7-8	20	-	TRBJ2-5	TRBD2	CASSQAASGRVLRAKETQYF	TGTGCCAGCAGCCAAGCGGCCAGCGGGAGGGTCCTTAGGGCAAAAGAGACCCAGTACTTC
TRBV29-1	10	-	TRBJ1-1	-	CSVGTSEAFF	TGCAGCGTCGGGACCTCTGAAGCTTTCTTT
TRBV30	12	few	TRBJ2-7	TRBD1	CAWVVDRGEQYF	TGTGCCTGGGTAGTGGACAGGGGCGAGCAGTACTTC
TRBV30	12	-	TRBJ2-2	-	CAWTSSSGELFF	TGTGCCTGGACTAGCTCCTCCGGGGAGCTGTTTTTT
TRBV4-3	15	-	TRBJ1-5	-	CASSQDLASNQPQHF	TGCGCCAGCAGCCAAGACCTCGCTTCGAATCAGCCCCAGCATTTT
TRBV27	14	-	TRBJ1-2	-	CASSFSGQGYGYTF	TGTGCCAGCAGTTTCTCGGGACAAGGCTATGGCTACACCTTC
TRBV5-1	15	-	TRBJ2-3	TRBD2	CASSLAGVPGDTQYF	TGCGCCAGCAGCTTAGCGGGAGTCCCAGGGGATACGCAGTATTTT
TRBV7-9	14	-	TRBJ1-5	-	CASSLGTGNQPQHF	TGTGCCAGCAGCTTAGGAACAGGGAATCAGCCCCAGCATTTT
TRBV7-8	14	few	TRBJ2-5	-	CASSLRSGYETQYF	TGTGCCAGCAGCTTACGGTCGGGATACGAGACCCAGTACTTC
TRBV9	12	-	TRBJ2-3	-	CASSAGIDTQYF	TGTGCCAGCAGCGCGGGGATCGATACGCAGTATTTT
TRBV9	14	-	TRBJ2-5	-	CASSFQGGAETQYF	TGTGCCAGCAGCTTCCAGGGGGGCGCGGAGACCCAGTACTTC
TRBV29-1	14	few	TRBJ2-7	TRBD2	CSVNYPSGRYEQYF	TGCAGCGTTAACTACCCTAGCGGGAGATACGAGCAGTACTTC
TRBV30	13	-	TRBJ1-1	-	CAWSVQGGTGSFF	TGTGCCTGGAGTGTACAGGGCGGCACTGGGTCTTTCTTT
TRBV27	15	few	TRBJ2-7	TRBD2	CASSWTSGSFGEQYF	TGTGCCAGCAGTTGGACTAGCGGGAGTTTTGGCGAGCAGTACTTC
TRBV29-1	15	once	TRBJ1-2	TRBD1	CSVEDLDRGPGGYTF	TGCAGCGTTGAAGATCTGGACAGGGGGCCCGGTGGCTACACCTTC
TRBV7-2	14	-	TRBJ2-5	-	CASSLANLGETQYF	TGTGCCAGCAGCTTAGCTAATCTAGGGGAGACCCAGTACTTC
TRBV29-1	14	few	TRBJ2-6	TRBD1	CSVDRDPGANVLTF	TGCAGCGTGGACAGGGACCCTGGGGCCAACGTCCTGACTTTC
TRBV2	14	-	TRBJ2-7	-	CAISPRTESYEQYF	TGTGCCATTTCGCCCAGGACAGAGTCCTACGAGCAGTACTTC
TRBV6-5	13	-	TRBJ2-7	-	CASSGLLPYEQYF	TGTGCCAGCAGTGGACTGTTACCCTACGAGCAGTACTTC
TRBV7-8	14	-	TRBJ2-3	TRBD2	CASSFSGSGDTQYF	TGTGCCAGCAGCTTTAGCGGGAGTGGGGATACGCAGTATTTT
TRBV11-2	12	-	TRBJ1-2	-	CASSLVGDGYTF	TGTGCCAGCAGCTTAGTAGGGGACGGCTACACCTTC
TRBV7-8	12	-	TRBJ2-3	-	CASSLVADTQYF	TGTGCCAGCAGCTTAGTGGCGGATACGCAGTATTTT
TRBV30	17	-	TRBJ2-2	-	CAWSVRLTATNTGELFF	TGTGCCTGGAGTGTACGTTTGACAGCCACGAACACCGGGGAGCTGTTTTTT
TRBV5-1	11	-	TRBJ2-7	-	CASTRGQEQYF	TGCGCCAGCACCCGCGGCCAGGAGCAGTACTTC
TRBV18	14	-	TRBJ2-5	-	CASSPHKGGETQYF	TGTGCCAGCTCACCACACAAAGGAGGGGAGACCCAGTACTTC
TRBV29-1	15	-	TRBJ2-1	-	CSVEDRRIEPAEQFF	TGCAGCGTTGAAGATCGACGAATAGAACCGGCTGAGCAGTTCTTC
TRBV27	17	-	TRBJ1-1	-	CASSRGGAWTVHTEAFF	TGTGCCAGCAGTAGGGGAGGGGCCTGGACAGTTCACACTGAAGCTTTCTTT
TRBV30	14	-	TRBJ1-4	-	CAWSGSLTNEKLFF	TGTGCCTGGAGTGGAAGCTTAACTAATGAAAAACTGTTTTTT
TRBV29-1	13	-	TRBJ2-5	TRBD1	CSVGRTGEETQYF	TGCAGCGTTGGAAGGACAGGGGAAGAGACCCAGTACTTC
TRBV5-1	16	few	TRBJ2-7	TRBD1	CASSALPGQGPYEQYF	TGCGCCAGCAGCGCACTACCGGGACAGGGACCCTACGAGCAGTACTTC
TRBV6-5	14	-	TRBJ2-3	TRBD1	CASTTDRGTDTQYF	TGTGCCAGCACCACGGACAGGGGGACAGATACGCAGTATTTT
TRBV20-1	11	-	TRBJ2-7	-	CSAGPPGEQYF	TGCAGTGCTGGACCTCCGGGGGAGCAGTACTTC
TRBV10-3	14	-	TRBJ2-1	-	CAIRVEGIGNEQFF	TGTGCCATCAGGGTGGAGGGGATCGGGAATGAGCAGTTCTTC
TRBV7-2	15	many	TRBJ2-5	TRBD2	CASSIGTRVEETQYF	TGTGCCAGCAGCATAGGGACTAGGGTGGAAGAGACCCAGTACTTC
TRBV25-1	15	-	TRBJ1-1	-	CASSDGRRSNTEAFF	TGTGCCAGCAGTGACGGACGCCGATCGAACACTGAAGCTTTCTTT
TRBV7-6	19	-	TRBJ2-2	TRBD2	CASSQDTLGTSGRRRELFF	TGTGCCAGCAGCCAAGACACCCTTGGGACTAGCGGGAGGCGCCGGGAGCTGTTTTTT
TRBV15	15	-	TRBJ1-2	-	CATSRALDTLSGYTF	TGTGCCACCAGCAGAGCCCTGGACACCTTAAGCGGCTACACCTTC